This T cell receptor (beta chain) was found in a study of cytomegalovirus exposure and HLA in healthy donors. The data were produced by immunoSEQ multiplex PCR, yet TCRdb's version contains in-frame clones alone and is incomplete. Of around 150,000 clones listed, around 89% were seen once; the top ten hold approximately 3.1%. General observations from the study: Under in vitro conditions, a few CMV-associated chains were confirmed as specific for CMV antigens. Reportedly, cytomegalovirus status was diagnosed with high sensitivity and specificity.

With respect to this clone: As yet, its antigen is unknown.

The CDR3 runs 15 residues. CDR1 is SGHTA, CDR2 FQGNSA, per germline. V lost 2 bases to trimming and J lost 3 bases; unmatched junction nucleotides: 2. What was sequenced was PBMCs. This TCR was sampled from a man younger than 35 in good health and CMV-seronegative. The V call is TRBV7-2, the J call TRBJ2-1; 9 bases are a match to TRBD1. CDR3 DNA sequence: TGTGCCAGCAGCTTAACGACAGGGGGCTACAATGAGCAGTTCTTC. Residues: CASSLTTGGYNEQFF.